This TCR beta chain was recorded in a study of blood T cell repertoires in COVID-19. The overall study: Donors in the United States, Italy and Spain gave samples during acute or convalescent COVID-19. T cells, B-cell-depleted T cells, or PBMCs provided the cDNA or gDNA that served as material.

In the original processing: By means of reference gene primer amplification, nucleated cell counts were estimated. Produced via immunoSEQ multiplex PCR; TCRdb's table is partial and in-frame only. From that table come the V and J calls and clone size; the DNA was used to work out D and trimming. The repertoire holds nearly 110,000 clones, with around four fifths as singletons. This clone was recorded once. CDR3 length: 13 residues. Germline V CDR1 and CDR2: SNHLY, FYNNEI. V dropped 7 bases and J dropped 1; count of bases not matched to a gene: 3. The sample taken for sequencing was peripheral blood. The origin of this receptor is a man aged 70-80 years with acute or convalescent COVID-19. J is TRBJ2-7 and V is TRBV2; TRBD1 matches 8 bases. This CDR3 reads CASITGGSYEQYF. Written as DNA, the CDR3 is TGTGCCAGCATCACAGGGGGGTCCTACGAGCAGTACTTC.